This T cell receptor beta chain derives from a study of T cells in Graves' hyperthyroidism and ophthalmopathy. Across the whole study: The blood sample was taken at first diagnosis, before treatment began.

The hyperthyroidism patients had all been newly diagnosed, and their disease duration was under 2 months. Their ages ranged from 18 to 65 years. Uncontrolled infection, other autoimmune disease, pregnancy or lactation disqualified patients from enrolment. Study outcomes and limitations: In blood, most of the thyroid clonotypes expanded above 0.001 were also present.

RNA transcripts served as the template for amplifying TCR beta CDR3 regions. First-round RT-PCR of the TCR CDR3 relied on the HTBI primer set. One entry per CDR3 protein results from TCRdb running MiXCR on the multiplex PCR reads. The table shows 210,000 or so distinct CDR3 sequences, with approximately 17% occurring only once. J gave up 5 bases and V 4 bases, and 12 bases lay outside the gene matches. CDR1 is MDHEN, CDR2 SYDVKM, per germline. The CDR3 runs 18 residues. About this clonotype: Its cognate antigen is unknown.

The sequenced sample was blood. The J gene is TRBJ1-6, the V gene TRBV28, with 9 positions matching TRBD1. This TCR was recovered from a man in his forties or fifties with Graves' hyperthyroidism. The CDR3 loop reads CASSWRTGGGKNNSPLHF. CDR3 DNA sequence: TGTGCCAGCAGTTGGCGTACAGGGGGCGGGAAAAATAATTCACCCCTCCACTTT.